This entry concerns a single T cell receptor beta chain. The antigen is undetermined. The CDR3 is made up of 15 amino acids. V dropped 10 bases and J dropped 8 bases, with 26 bases sitting between them. The germline V gene encodes CDR1 MDHEN and CDR2 SYDVKM. The study defined memory subsets for TEMRA sorting by CD27 and CD45RA staining. The cells that were sequenced included both total CD8+ cells and sorted CD8+ TEMRA cells. This record comes from a study of CD8 T cells in Susac syndrome. About the research overall: At blood draw, Susac syndrome patients were therapy-naive, on corticosteroids, or on intravenous immunoglobulin alone.

About 0.45 to 1 ug RNA was reverse transcribed with random hexamers. The CDR3 of TCR beta was amplified by immunoSEQ multiplex PCR across 54 Vbeta and 13 Jbeta. TCRdb itself ran the immunoSEQ multiplex PCR reads through MiXCR, one entry per CDR3 protein. This table has about 1,300 distinct CDR3 sequences, approximately 70% appearing once. Broader study findings: It was in TEMRA cells and active patients that Susac CD8+ clonal expansion peaked.

V usage is TRBV28 and J usage is TRBJ1-2, with unresolved D. Sequencing was done on a sample of CD8+ TEMRA cells from PBMCs. The subset: FACS-sorted terminally differentiated effector memory CD8+ T cells re-expressing CD45RA (CD8+ TEMRA). The receptor was isolated from a human donor with Susac syndrome. The CDR3 DNA reads as TGTGCCACCGCCGAATTAAACGGGGAATGGTTGGGCTACACCTTC. This codes for CATAELNGEWLGYTF.